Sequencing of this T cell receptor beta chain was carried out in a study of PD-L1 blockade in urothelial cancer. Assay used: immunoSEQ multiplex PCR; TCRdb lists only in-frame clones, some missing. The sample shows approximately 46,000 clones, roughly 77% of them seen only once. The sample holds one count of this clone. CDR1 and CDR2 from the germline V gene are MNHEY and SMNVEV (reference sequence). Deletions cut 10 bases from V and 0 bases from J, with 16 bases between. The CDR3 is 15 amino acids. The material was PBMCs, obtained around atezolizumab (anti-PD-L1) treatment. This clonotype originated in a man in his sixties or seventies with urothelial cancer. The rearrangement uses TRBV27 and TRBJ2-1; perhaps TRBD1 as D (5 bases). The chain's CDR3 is CATSKTDSSYNEQFF. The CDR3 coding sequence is TGTGCCACATCTAAGACAGATAGCTCCTACAATGAGCAGTTCTTC.